These 18 T cell receptor beta chains originate from one sample sequenced in a study of cytomegalovirus exposure and HLA in healthy donors listed by TCRdb under 2017. The protocol used for the library was the immunoSEQ multiplex PCR assay. A mixture of 60 forward primers for TCR Vbeta segments and 13 reverse primers for TCR Jbeta segments was used in the multiplex PCR. TCRdb re-hosts the immuneACCESS table, in-frame sequences only. Its copies lack some clones; in the studies checked, an unresolved V gene accounts for under half of them, and the cause for the rest is not known. A total of about 110,000 clones appear in this sample, 81% of them only once. Together, the top ten hold roughly 2.2% of the sample. The sequencing input was PBMCs. Receptors were obtained from a woman in her twenties or thirties in good health and CMV-seronegative.

This CDR3 is CASSLFQGSYSYEQYF. The CDR3 DNA sequence: TGTGCCAGCAGCTTATTCCAGGGATCCTATTCCTACGAGCAGTACTTC. V is TRBV7-9 and J is TRBJ2-7; weak D call: TRBD1 (5 bases). V shed 2 bases and J shed 1 base, with 15 bases lying between them. The CDR3 runs to 16 residues. Germline CDR1 and CDR2: SEHNR and FQNEAQ (reference sequence).

The chain employs TRBV5-1 and TRBJ1-1; 12 nucleotides line up with TRBD1. The CDR3 is 20 amino acids. V gave up 8 bases and J gave up 3 bases; unmatched junction bases: 23. In germline, CDR1 is SGHRS, CDR2 YFSETQ. CDR3 nucleotide sequence: TGCGCCAGTTATGAAACTCAGTCCGGGACAGGGGGCTATTATGACACTGAAGCTTTCTTT. Translated: CASYETQSGTGGYYDTEAFF.

The chain is built from TRBV6-5 and TRBJ1-1; D is perhaps TRBD1 (5 bases). V was pared by 2 bases and J by 4 bases, with 17 bases between. This CDR3 is 16 amino acids long. Germline assignment: CDR1 MNHEY and CDR2 SVGAGI. CDR3 amino acids: CASSYTDAVGGTEAFF. CDR3 DNA sequence: TGTGCCAGCAGTTACACCGACGCCGTGGGGGGCACTGAAGCTTTCTTT.

This clone was found a few times. The chain has TRBV28 and TRBJ1-2, with D tentatively TRBD1 (5 bases). V was shortened by 1 base and J by 5 bases, with 8 bases between the two germline ends. This CDR3 region has 13 residues. Germline V lookup: CDR1 MDHEN, CDR2 SYDVKM. The CDR3 DNA reads TGTGCCAGCAGTTTATTGGGGCCATATGGCTACACCTTC. It yields the protein CASSLLGPYGYTF.

J is TRBJ1-5 and V is TRBV19; 9 nucleotides match TRBD1. The V segment lost 6 bases and the J segment 4 bases; nucleotides outside the gene matches: 4. Per the germline V gene, CDR1 is LNHDA and CDR2 is SQIVND (reference sequence). This CDR3 spans 14 amino acids. In nucleotides, the CDR3 is TGTGCCAGTAGCTACAGGGGGCGGAATCAGCCCCAGCATTTT. Translated, it gives CASSYRGRNQPQHF.

This chain links TRBV27 with TRBJ2-3; D is perhaps TRBD2 (6 bases). The CDR3 runs to 20 residues. Germline CDR1 MNHEY, CDR2 SMNVEV (reference sequence). The V end was cut by 7 bases, the J end by 2 bases, with 31 bases between. Written as DNA, the CDR3 is TGTGCCAGCACCACCAAGGCCGGGAGCCACCCGCCCCTTAACACAGATACGCAGTATTTT. It translates to CASTTKAGSHPPLNTDTQYF.

CDR3 in amino acids: CASSPPGTLDTQYF. CDR3 DNA sequence: TGTGCCAGCAGCCCTCCCGGGACTTTGGATACGCAGTATTTT. The chain links TRBV27 to TRBJ2-3, with D possibly TRBD2 on 6 matching bases. Deletions cut 6 bases from V and 6 bases from J, with 16 bases between. Germline loops: CDR1 MNHEY, CDR2 SMNVEV (reference sequence). The CDR3 is 14 residues long.

This chain links TRBV29-1 with TRBJ2-4; D is possibly TRBD1 (6 bases). The CDR3 extends over 14 amino acids. V lost 7 bases and J lost 2, with 15 bases in between. CDR1 and CDR2 from the germline V gene are SQVTM and ANQGSEA. CDR3 protein: CSAMTGVTKNIQYF. Here the CDR3 DNA reads TGCAGCGCAATGACAGGAGTAACCAAAAACATTCAGTACTTC.

This chain links TRBV7-2 with TRBJ1-4, with D unresolved. With 2 bases removed from V and 3 bases from J, the gap between germline ends came to 7 bases. The CDR3 is 14 residues long. CDR1 is SGHTA, CDR2 FQGNSA, per germline. The CDR3 loop is CASSLRRSNEKLFF. The CDR3 DNA follows: TGTGCCAGCAGCTTAAGGAGGTCTAATGAAAAACTGTTTTTT. The full variable domain, rest sourced from reference TRBV7-2 and TRBJ1-4, is GAGVSQSPSNKVTEKGKDVELRCDPISGHTALYWYRQSLGQGLEFLIYFQGNSAPDKSGLPSDRFSAERTGGSVSTLTIQRTQQEDSAVYLCASSLRRSNEKLFFGSGTQLSVL.

The rearrangement joins TRBV27 to TRBJ1-4; no clear D gene. With 1 base removed from V and 0 bases from J, the gap between germline ends came to 6 bases. The CDR3 consists of 15 residues. CDR1 is MNHEY, CDR2 SMNVEV, per germline (reference sequence). The CDR3 nucleotides are TGTGCCAGCAGTTTATTTGGAGCAACTAATGAAAAACTGTTTTTT. Translation gives CASSLFGATNEKLFF.

The chain links TRBV14 to TRBJ2-4; TRBD2 aligns across 10 bases. V lost 0 bases to trimming and J lost 9 bases; unmatched junction nucleotides: 11. The CDR3 extends over 17 amino acids. Germline CDR1 is SGHDN and CDR2 is FVKESK. This CDR3 reads CASSQDRLLAGRVIQYF. The CDR3 DNA is TGTGCCAGCAGCCAAGATCGTCTACTAGCGGGAAGGGTCATTCAGTACTTC.

The gene calls are TRBV5-6 and TRBJ2-2; D remains ambiguous. CDR3 length equals 14 residues. CDR1 and CDR2 from the germline V gene are SGHDT and YYEEEE. V was pared by 2 bases and J by 1 base, with 6 bases between. CDR3: CASSLRQNTGELFF. The CDR3 DNA is TGTGCCAGCAGCTTACGACAGAACACCGGGGAGCTGTTTTTT.

V usage is TRBV7-9 and J usage is TRBJ2-1, with D tentatively TRBD1 (6 bases). The CDR3 runs 15 residues. V was shortened by 5 bases and J by 5 bases, with 16 bases between the two germline ends. The V gene's germline CDR1 is SEHNR and CDR2 FQNEAQ (reference sequence). The CDR3, as DNA: TGTGCCAGCAGCCTGTTGGGGGCTCAAAACAATGAGCAGTTCTTC. Encoded protein: CASSLLGAQNNEQFF. The variable domain in full, completed from reference TRBV7-9 and TRBJ2-1, reads DTGVSQNPRHKITKRGQNVTFRCDPISEHNRLYWYRQTLGQGPEFLTYFQNEAQLEKSRLLSDRFSAERPKGSFSTLEIQRTEQGDSAMYLCASSLLGAQNNEQFFGPGTRLTVL.

V and J are TRBV10-1 and TRBJ2-7; the D is unclear. Germline-derived CDR1 and CDR2 are WNHNN and SYGVQD (reference sequence). This CDR3 comprises 14 residues. V gave up 4 bases and J gave up 2 bases, with 12 bases separating them. CDR3 bases: TGCGCCAGCAGTGCGACGAGGAACGCCTACGAGCAGTACTTC. Translating it yields CASSATRNAYEQYF.

This chain's CDR3 is CASSFLASGSERAKNIQYF. The DNA of the CDR3 is TGTGCCAGCAGCTTTCTGGCTAGCGGGAGCGAGAGGGCCAAAAACATTCAGTACTTC. The genes are TRBV7-6 and TRBJ2-4; 10 nucleotides match TRBD2. The germline CDR1 and CDR2 sequences are SGHVS and FNYEAQ. The trim removed 3 bases at V and 1 base at J, leaving 12 bases unmatched. The CDR3 is 19 amino acids. The variable domain in full, with the rest retrieved from reference TRBV7-6 and TRBJ2-4, is GAGVSQSPRYKVTKRGQDVALRCDPISGHVSLYWYRQALGQGPEFLTYFNYEAQQDKSGLPNDRFSAERPEGSISTLTIQRTEQRDSAMYRCASSFLASGSERAKNIQYFGAGTRLSVL.

The chain links TRBV6-6 to TRBJ2-6; a weak D match, TRBD2 (6 bases). V lost 2 bases and J lost 4, with 9 bases in between. The CDR3 extends over 15 amino acids. The germline V gene has CDR1 MNHNY and CDR2 SVGAGI (reference sequence). The CDR3 protein is CASSYRGTGANVLTF. CDR3 coding DNA: TGTGCCAGCAGTTACCGGGGGACCGGGGCCAACGTCCTGACTTTC.

A single count supports this clone. The chain couples TRBV13 to TRBJ2-1; maybe TRBD2 (6 bases). Trimming took 2 bases from V and 3 from J, leaving 11 bases between them. Germline CDR1 is PRHDT and CDR2 is FYEKMQ (reference sequence). This CDR3 has 15 residues. CDR3 residues: CASSLHGGDYNEQFF. The CDR3, as DNA: TGTGCCAGCAGCTTACACGGCGGGGACTACAATGAGCAGTTCTTC.

The gene calls are TRBV5-1 and TRBJ2-1; possible D gene TRBD2, 6 bases. Germline CDR1 and CDR2: SGHRS and YFSETQ. CDR3 length equals 16 residues. Trimming took off 0 bases at V and 5 bases at J, with 15 bases between the two ends. This CDR3 reads CASSLVGSGGDNEQFF. The CDR3, as DNA: TGCGCCAGCAGCTTGGTGGGTAGCGGTGGAGACAATGAGCAGTTCTTC.